Below, one T cell receptor (beta chain) is given with its context. The antigen is undetermined. These data belong to a study of CD8 T cell repertoires and HIV-1 epitope variants. The assay was immunoSEQ multiplex PCR, and TCRdb's table has in-frame clones only and misses some. The repertoire has about 5,000 clones, under 75% of them found once; the top ten carry approximately 42%. The sequenced material came from cultured CD8+ T cells derived from PBMCs. This TCR was recovered from a male donor with HIV.

CDR3 in DNA: TGTGCCAGCAGTCCTGGCACAGATACGCAGTATTTT. Translated: CASSPGTDTQYF. The chain joins TRBV28 to TRBJ2-3; D gene uncertain. V was clipped by 5 bases and J by 1 base, with 4 bases between them. Germline V gene data show CDR1 as MDHEN and CDR2 as SYDVKM. This CDR3 comprises 12 residues.